The 5 T cell receptor beta chains below come from one sample, sequenced in a study of cytomegalovirus exposure and HLA in healthy donors. The PCR was carried out with 60 Vbeta primers and 13 Jbeta primers. The method was immunoSEQ multiplex PCR; TCRdb's version includes in-frame clones alone and lacks a portion of them. Of 70,000 to 95,000 clones listed, over 60% are singletons. Sequenced sample: PBMCs. These receptors were obtained from a male donor in good health and CMV-seronegative.

This chain joins TRBV5-1 and TRBJ2-3, with 9 bases that match TRBD1. The trim removed 6 bases at V and 4 bases at J, leaving 6 bases unmatched. The CDR3 runs 14 residues. CDR1 is SGHRS, CDR2 YFSETQ, per germline. CDR3 in amino acids: CASKQGAISDTQYF. DNA of the CDR3: TGCGCCAGCAAACAGGGGGCTATATCAGATACGCAGTATTTT. The full variable domain, with the rest looked up from reference TRBV5-1 and TRBJ2-3, is KAGVTQTPRYLIKTRGQQVTLSCSPISGHRSVSWYQQTPGQGLQFLFEYFSETQRNKGNFPGRFSGRQFSNSRSEMNVSTLELGDSALYLCASKQGAISDTQYFGPGTRLTVL.

The chain combines TRBV7-6 with TRBJ2-5; no definite D call. The ends were cut back, 5 bases at V and 5 bases at J, with 18 bases in the middle. This CDR3 has 15 amino acids. CDR1 is SGHVS and CDR2 is FNYEAQ in the germline V gene. CDR3 in DNA: TGTGCCAGCAGCCCCGTTGGTTTTGATGCGGAGACCCAGTACTTC. Its protein is CASSPVGFDAETQYF.

The chain links TRBV7-2 to TRBJ2-1; D is perhaps TRBD2 (6 bases). V lost 6 bases and J 15 bases, leaving 21 bases between the germline ends. The CDR3 consists of 13 residues. Germline lookup yields CDR1 SGHTA and CDR2 FQGNSA. CDR3 loop: CASRKPTAGKWFF. Written as DNA, the CDR3 is TGTGCCAGCAGGAAACCCACCGCGGGGAAATGGTTCTTC.

The CDR3 spells CASSFTSGVSTDTQYF. In nucleotides, the CDR3 is TGCGCCAGCAGCTTTACTAGCGGGGTCAGCACAGATACGCAGTATTTT. J is TRBJ2-3 and V is TRBV5-1; 10 nucleotides line up with TRBD2. The CDR3 contains 16 residues. V gave up 2 bases and J gave up 0 bases; unmatched junction bases: 3. CDR1 is SGHRS, CDR2 YFSETQ, per germline.

The chain carries TRBV10-3 and TRBJ1-2, with D possibly matching TRBD1 (6 bases). This CDR3 region has 13 residues. V was trimmed by 2 bases and J by 6 bases, leaving 10 bases between them. Germline loops: CDR1 ENHRY, CDR2 SYGVKD. The CDR3 protein is CAISEVAGDGYTF. CDR3 DNA sequence: TGTGCCATCAGTGAGGTGGCAGGGGATGGCTACACCTTC.